This T cell receptor (beta chain) comes out of a study of T cell changes during pregnancy in multiple sclerosis. Trimming took off 3 bases at V and 4 bases at J, with 9 bases between the two ends. The CDR3 is 14 residues long. Per the germline V gene, CDR1 is MNHEY and CDR2 is SMNVEV (reference sequence). The table came from immunoSEQ multiplex PCR; TCRdb's copy has only in-frame clones and leaves some out. The sample yields 65,000 to 95,000 clones, roughly 94% seen once. The material sequenced was peripheral blood, taken in the second trimester of pregnancy. This receptor was identified in a female donor in good health, enrolled as a control in a pregnancy study. The genes are TRBV27 and TRBJ2-2; the D gene is possibly TRBD1 (6 bases). CDR3 in amino acids: CASSLGRGTGELFF. CDR3 bases: TGTGCCAGCAGTTTGGGCAGGGGCACCGGGGAGCTGTTTTTT.